The 18 T cell receptor beta chains given below trace back to one sample, sequenced in a study of cytotoxic CD8 clonotypes in ibrutinib-treated CLL (dated by TCRdb to the early 2020s). Library preparation used the immunoSEQ multiplex PCR assay. The source is immuneACCESS, and TCRdb retained only in-frame sequences with V and J called. Part of the clones is not carried over; for the studies checked, unresolved V genes explain less than half of this, and the remainder is unexplained. Here the sample has some 350,000 clones; over 55% occur a single time. Roughly 6.7% of the sample lies in the top ten. The starting material was PBMCs, obtained after 36 months of ibrutinib treatment. The origin of the receptors is a human donor with chronic lymphocytic leukemia.

This clone appeared a few times. The rearrangement links TRBV9 to TRBJ2-1, with D hard to call. V lost 0 bases and J lost 3, with 7 bases in between. Germline lookup yields CDR1 SGDLS and CDR2 YYNGEE. This CDR3 is 14 amino acids long. In DNA, the CDR3 is TGTGCCAGCAGCGTAGAAGGGCTCTACAATGAGCAGTTCTTC. Its translation is CASSVEGLYNEQFF.

The chain carries TRBV4-2 and TRBJ2-3; 11 nucleotides line up with TRBD1. CDR1 is LGHNA and CDR2 is YNFKEQ in the germline V gene. The CDR3 loop spans 14 amino acids. Trimming took 4 bases from V and 7 from J; bases not matched to a gene: 4. This CDR3 is CASSRDRGNYTQYF. The CDR3 coding sequence is TGTGCCAGCAGCCGGGACAGGGGGAATTATACGCAGTATTTT.

The chain links TRBV5-6 to TRBJ1-4; 9 bases are a match to TRBD1. Trimming at V came to 1 base and at J to 1 base, leaving 11 bases not matched to a gene. This CDR3 region has 19 residues. Germline V gene lookup returns CDR1 SGHDT and CDR2 YYEEEE. CDR3 sequence: CASSLSPRDRARTNEKLFF. CDR3 bases: TGTGCCAGCAGCTTGAGCCCCCGGGACAGGGCCCGAACTAATGAAAAACTGTTTTTT.

The chain uses TRBV18 and TRBJ2-7; no firm D call. The V gene lost 3 bases and the J gene lost 3 bases, with 9 bases spanning the gap. The CDR3 totals 13 residues. Germline V CDR1 and CDR2: KGHSH, LQKENI. The CDR3 sequence is CASSPATGYEQYF. CDR3 nucleotide sequence: TGTGCCAGCTCACCCGCGACGGGCTACGAGCAGTACTTC.

V and J are TRBV7-8 and TRBJ2-1, with D possibly TRBD2 on 6 matching bases. Germline-derived CDR1 and CDR2 are SGHVS and FQNEAQ. This CDR3 is built from 11 residues. Trimming cost V 2 bases and J 14 bases, with 10 bases left between them. The CDR3 reads CASSLWGVKFF. DNA for the CDR3: TGTGCCAGCAGCTTATGGGGGGTCAAGTTCTTC.

This clone was observed once. V usage is TRBV7-3 and J usage is TRBJ2-7; the D is unclear. CDR1 is SGHTA and CDR2 is FQGTGA in the germline V gene. The CDR3 extends over 13 amino acids. V shed 4 bases and J shed 7 bases, with 14 bases lying between them. The CDR3 region has the DNA TGTGCCAGCAGCTCGGACCAGCGCCTGGAGCAGTACTTC. Translated, it gives CASSSDQRLEQYF. The full variable domain, rest sourced from reference TRBV7-3 and TRBJ2-7, is GAGVSQTPSNKVTEKGKYVELRCDPISGHTALYWYRQSLGQGPEFLIYFQGTGAADDSGLPNDRFFAVRPEGSVSTLKIQRTERGDSAVYLCASSSDQRLEQYFGPGTRLTVT.

The chain is built from TRBV9 and TRBJ2-1; D call uncertain. The V and J ends lost 0 bases and 5 bases respectively, with 0 bases between them. The length of the CDR3 is 11 residues. Germline V gene sequence: CDR1 SGDLS, CDR2 YYNGEE. CDR3 sequence (DNA): TGTGCCAGCAGCGTAGACAATGAGCAGTTCTTC. Translation gives CASSVDNEQFF.

This clone was detected only once. The CDR3 loop is CASSLESGFGAYGYTF. CDR3 sequence (DNA): TGTGCCAGCAGCTTGGAGTCAGGGTTCGGGGCGTATGGCTACACCTTC. The chain carries TRBV5-6 and TRBJ1-2; possibly TRBD1 for D (5 bases). Trimming stripped 0 bases from V and 5 bases from J, with 17 bases between. The CDR3 has 16 amino acids. Germline CDR1 SGHDT, CDR2 YYEEEE.

The chain combines TRBV7-2 with TRBJ2-3; 8 nucleotides agree with TRBD2. CDR1 and CDR2 (germline): SGHTA, FQGNSA. There are 16 residues in the CDR3. The V segment lost 4 bases and the J segment 3 bases; nucleotides outside the gene matches: 9. For the CDR3, the DNA is TGTGCCAGCAGCTCCTCCAGGGCGGGGGGAACAGATACGCAGTATTTT. It translates to CASSSSRAGGTDTQYF.

The chain combines TRBV18 with TRBJ2-7, with D maybe TRBD1 (6 bases). Trimming left V 2 bases short and J 1 base short, with 12 bases between. Germline V gives CDR1 KGHSH, CDR2 LQKENI. This CDR3 has 15 residues. Written as DNA, the CDR3 is TGTGCCAGCTCACCATGGGACACTCCTTCCTACGAGCAGTACTTC. Translated, it gives CASSPWDTPSYEQYF.

The chain recombines TRBV6-5 with TRBJ2-5; D is uncertain. CDR1 and CDR2 from the germline V gene are MNHEY and SVGAGI. This CDR3 has 15 amino acids. V lost 0 bases and J lost 4, with 12 bases in between. The chain's CDR3 is CASSYSPGPRETQYF. CDR3 sequence (DNA): TGTGCCAGCAGTTACTCACCGGGCCCCAGAGAGACCCAGTACTTC.

The CDR3 DNA is TGTGCCAGTAGTATTTTTCATAATAGCAATCAGCCCCAGCATTTT. Translating gives CASSIFHNSNQPQHF. The rearrangement joins TRBV19 to TRBJ1-5, with D unresolved. The CDR3 is 15 amino acids. The germline V gene has CDR1 LNHDA and CDR2 SQIVND (reference sequence). Trimming removed 3 bases at V and 0 bases at J, with 9 bases between. Filled out from reference TRBV19 and TRBJ1-5, the complete variable domain reads DGGITQSPKYLFRKEGQNVTLSCEQNLNHDAMYWYRQDPGQGLRLIYYSQIVNDFQKGDIAEGYSVSREKKESFPLTVTSAQKNPTAFYLCASSIFHNSNQPQHFGDGTRLSIL.

This clone was recorded a few times. The V call is TRBV7-2, the J call TRBJ2-3, with 10 bases identical to TRBD1. After removal of 5 bases from V and 0 bases from J, the junction contained 8 bases not matched to a gene. Germline CDR1 SGHTA, CDR2 FQGNSA. CDR3 length: 17 amino acids. Here the CDR3 reads CASSRTGGTSSTDTQYF. The CDR3 DNA is TGTGCCAGCAGCCGGACAGGGGGGACCTCTAGCACAGATACGCAGTATTTT.

This chain joins TRBV29-1 and TRBJ2-3; TRBD1 matches at 7 bases. The V segment lost 6 bases and the J segment 0 bases; nucleotides outside the gene matches: 9. Germline CDR1 and CDR2: SQVTM and ANQGSEA. The CDR3 covers 15 residues. Written as DNA, the CDR3 is TGCAGCGTGCCCTACAGGGGATCTAGCACAGATACGCAGTATTTT. Its protein is CSVPYRGSSTDTQYF.

The V gene is TRBV27, the J gene TRBJ2-3; 8 bases line up with TRBD2. The CDR3 loop spans 16 amino acids. Germline CDR1 reads MNHEY; CDR2 reads SMNVEV (reference sequence). Losses at the gene ends were 7 bases for V and 5 bases for J; bases not matched to a gene: 14. The CDR3 here is CASNQWGSGTLDTQYF. The CDR3 DNA follows: TGTGCCAGCAATCAGTGGGGTAGCGGGACATTAGATACGCAGTATTTT.

V and J are TRBV2 and TRBJ1-4; 9 bases line up with TRBD1. With 6 bases clipped from V and 6 bases from J, the junction kept 5 bases outside the gene matches. The CDR3 has 14 residues. Germline V gives CDR1 SNHLY, CDR2 FYNNEI. CDR3 bases: TGTGCCAGCAGGAAGGACAGGGGAGATGAAAAACTGTTTTTT. The encoded protein is CASRKDRGDEKLFF.

This chain joins TRBV6-5 and TRBJ2-1, with 11 bases identical to TRBD1. This CDR3 is built from 16 residues. Germline loops: CDR1 MNHEY, CDR2 SVGAGI. The V segment lost 0 bases and the J segment 6 bases; nucleotides outside the gene matches: 4. The chain's CDR3 is CASSYSGTGGPNEQFF. In DNA, the CDR3 is TGTGCCAGCAGTTACTCGGGGACAGGGGGTCCCAATGAGCAGTTCTTC.

This clone was seen a few times. The gene calls are TRBV7-9 and TRBJ1-1, with a possible D match to TRBD1 (6 bases). Germline CDR1 reads SEHNR; CDR2 reads FQNEAQ (reference sequence). V gave up 3 bases and J gave up 4 bases, with 12 bases separating them. The CDR3 contains 14 residues. The CDR3 coding sequence is TGTGCCAGCAGCTTTGTCCAGGGGAGCACTGAAGCTTTCTTT. Its protein is CASSFVQGSTEAFF. The full variable domain, with the rest looked up from reference TRBV7-9 and TRBJ1-1, is DTGVSQNPRHKITKRGQNVTFRCDPISEHNRLYWYRQTLGQGPEFLTYFQNEAQLEKSRLLSDRFSAERPKGSFSTLEIQRTEQGDSAMYLCASSFVQGSTEAFFGQGTRLTVV.